This T cell receptor (beta chain) was obtained from a study of cytomegalovirus exposure and HLA in healthy donors. In the study overall: A prior analysis found around 110 million unique TCR beta sequences from 150 million to 200 million T cells. Broader study findings: Investigators reported under 200 TCR beta chains as tied to cytomegalovirus. According to a later analysis, donors in an Asian-associated ancestry cluster reportedly had fewer N-insertions than the 666-donor mean.

The trim removed 0 bases at V and 6 bases at J, leaving 11 bases unmatched. The CDR3 covers 16 residues. Germline V gene sequence: CDR1 SGDLS, CDR2 YYNGEE. A word on this clone: Antigen specificity is unknown.

This PCR relied on a set of 60 Vbeta primers and 13 Jbeta primers. Original analysis: About 11 million of the about 80 million unique TCR beta chains counted in a later analysis were shared. The protocol was immunoSEQ multiplex PCR, while the TCRdb copy is restricted to in-frame clones and leaves out a portion. The DNA was the basis for D and trimming; V, J and clone size are from that table. The sample holds about 77,000 clones, 75% to 80% seen once. This sequence joins TRBV9 and TRBJ1-2, with TRBD1 matching 7 bases. This TCR was recovered from a man aged 40-50 years in good health and CMV-seronegative. Sequencing used PBMCs. CDR3 loop: CASSVATGEWSDGYTF. CDR3 nucleotides: TGTGCCAGCAGCGTAGCAACAGGGGAATGGTCGGATGGCTACACCTTC.